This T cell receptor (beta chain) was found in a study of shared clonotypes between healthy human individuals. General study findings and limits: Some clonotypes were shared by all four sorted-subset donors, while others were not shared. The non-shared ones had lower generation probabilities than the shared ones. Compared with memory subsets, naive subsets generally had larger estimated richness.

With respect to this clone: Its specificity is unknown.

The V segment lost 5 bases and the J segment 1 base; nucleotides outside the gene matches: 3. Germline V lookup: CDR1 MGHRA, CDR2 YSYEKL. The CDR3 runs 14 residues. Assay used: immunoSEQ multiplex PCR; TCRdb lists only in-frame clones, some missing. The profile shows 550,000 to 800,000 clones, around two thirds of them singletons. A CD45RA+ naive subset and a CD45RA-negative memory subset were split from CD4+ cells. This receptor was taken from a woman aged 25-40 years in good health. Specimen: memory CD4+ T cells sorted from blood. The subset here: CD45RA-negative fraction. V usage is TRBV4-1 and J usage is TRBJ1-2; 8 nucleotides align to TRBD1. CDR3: CASSVQGVNYGYTF. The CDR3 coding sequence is TGCGCCAGCAGCGTACAGGGGGTTAACTATGGCTACACCTTC.